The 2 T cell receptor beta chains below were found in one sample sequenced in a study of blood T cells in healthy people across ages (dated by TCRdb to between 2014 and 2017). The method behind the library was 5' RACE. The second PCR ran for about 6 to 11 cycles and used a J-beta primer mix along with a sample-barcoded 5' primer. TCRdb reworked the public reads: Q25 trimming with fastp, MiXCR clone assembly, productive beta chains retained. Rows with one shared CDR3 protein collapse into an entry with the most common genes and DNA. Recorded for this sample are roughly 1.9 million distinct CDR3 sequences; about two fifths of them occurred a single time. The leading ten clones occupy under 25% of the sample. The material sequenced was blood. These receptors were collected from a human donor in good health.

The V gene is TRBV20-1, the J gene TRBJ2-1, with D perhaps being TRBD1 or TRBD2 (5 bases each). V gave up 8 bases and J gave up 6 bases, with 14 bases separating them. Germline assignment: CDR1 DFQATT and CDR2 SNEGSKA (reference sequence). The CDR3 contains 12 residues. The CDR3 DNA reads TGCAGTACCCCGGGACCGTCCAATGAGCAGTTCTTC. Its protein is CSTPGPSNEQFF.

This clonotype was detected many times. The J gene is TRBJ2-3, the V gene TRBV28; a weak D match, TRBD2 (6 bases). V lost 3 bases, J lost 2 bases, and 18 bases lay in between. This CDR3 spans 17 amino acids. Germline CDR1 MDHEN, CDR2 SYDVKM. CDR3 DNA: TGTGCCAGCAGTTTGGGGGGAGCTGGTCCGGACACAGATACGCAGTATTTT. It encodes CASSLGGAGPDTDTQYF.